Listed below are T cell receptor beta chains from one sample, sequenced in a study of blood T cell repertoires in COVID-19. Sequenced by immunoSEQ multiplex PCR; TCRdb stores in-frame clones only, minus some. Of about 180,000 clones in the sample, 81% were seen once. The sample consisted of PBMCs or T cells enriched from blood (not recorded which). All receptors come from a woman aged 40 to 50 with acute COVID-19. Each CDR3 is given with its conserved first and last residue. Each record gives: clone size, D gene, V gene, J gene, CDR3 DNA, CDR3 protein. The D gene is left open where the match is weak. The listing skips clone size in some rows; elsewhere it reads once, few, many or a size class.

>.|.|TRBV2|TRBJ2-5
TGTGCCAGCAGTGAAGCGCGGCTTTTGACCCAGTACTTC
CASSEARLLTQYF
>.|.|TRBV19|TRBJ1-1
TGTGCCAGTGTGTCAGAAGTCCCGAACACTGAAGCTTTCTTT
CASVSEVPNTEAFF
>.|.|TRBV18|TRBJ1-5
TGTGCCAGCTCACAAGGACAGAGCAATCAGCCCCAGCATTTT
CASSQGQSNQPQHF
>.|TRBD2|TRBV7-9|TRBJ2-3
TGTGCCAGCAGCTTACCTCGTAGGGAGGGCCGATCTGATACGCAGTATTTT
CASSLPRREGRSDTQYF
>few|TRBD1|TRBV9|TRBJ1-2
TGTGCCAGCAGCACACCGGGACAGGACGTTTCTCGGGGCTACACCTTC
CASSTPGQDVSRGYTF
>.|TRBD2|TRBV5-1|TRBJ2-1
TGCGCCAGCAGCTCCGTGCTAGCGGATGAGCAGTTCTTC
CASSSVLADEQFF
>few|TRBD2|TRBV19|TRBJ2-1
TGTGCCAGTAGTCCCCTAGCGGGAGACTACAATGAGCAGTTCTTC
CASSPLAGDYNEQFF
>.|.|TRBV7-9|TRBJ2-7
TGTGCCAGCAGCTTCGGGACTCGAGCCGCCTACCACGAGCAGTACTTC
CASSFGTRAAYHEQYF
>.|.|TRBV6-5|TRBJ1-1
TGTGCCAGTAACCCTCAGGGGAGCACTGAAGCTTTCTTT
CASNPQGSTEAFF
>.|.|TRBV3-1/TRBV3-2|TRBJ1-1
TGTGCCAGCAGCCAAGATCCCCAGGGTCTTGTAGGGAAAGCTTTCTTT
CASSQDPQGLVGKAFF
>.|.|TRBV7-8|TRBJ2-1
TGTGCCAGCAGCTTAGCGACCCTAGCCAATGAGCAGTTCTTC
CASSLATLANEQFF
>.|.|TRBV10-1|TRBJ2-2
TGCGCCAGTAGACCCCTGGAGGGCACCGGGGAGCTGTTTTTT
CASRPLEGTGELFF
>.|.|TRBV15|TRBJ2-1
TGTGCCACCAGCTCTGGAAGGGGCGAGCAGTTCTTC
CATSSGRGEQFF
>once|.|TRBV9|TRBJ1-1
TGTGCCAGCAGCTTTACAACGAACACTGAAGCTTTCTTT
CASSFTTNTEAFF
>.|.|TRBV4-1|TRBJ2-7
TGCGCCAGCAGCCAAGAAGGAGGGCAGGGCGGCAAGCAGTACTTC
CASSQEGGQGGKQYF
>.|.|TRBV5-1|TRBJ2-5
TGCGCCAGCAGCTTGGAACCAGGCTCTCAGACCCAGTACTTC
CASSLEPGSQTQYF
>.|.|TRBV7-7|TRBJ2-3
TGTGCTAGCAGCTTAGCCGGTGGCACAGATACGCAGTATTTT
CASSLAGGTDTQYF
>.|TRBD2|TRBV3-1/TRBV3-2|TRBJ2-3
TGTGCCAGCAGCCAAGCTCTTAGCCTAGCGGCCACAGATACGCAGTATTTT
CASSQALSLAATDTQYF